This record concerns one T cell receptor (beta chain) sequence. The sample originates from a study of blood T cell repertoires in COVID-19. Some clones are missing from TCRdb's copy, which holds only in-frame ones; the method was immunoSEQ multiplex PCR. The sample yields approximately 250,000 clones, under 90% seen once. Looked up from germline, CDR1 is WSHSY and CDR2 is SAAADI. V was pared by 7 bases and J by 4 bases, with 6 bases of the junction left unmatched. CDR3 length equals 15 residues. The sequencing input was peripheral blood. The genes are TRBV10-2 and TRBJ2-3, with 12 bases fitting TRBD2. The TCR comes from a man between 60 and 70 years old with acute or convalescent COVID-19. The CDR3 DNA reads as TGCGCCAGCAACCCGACTAGCGGGGGACCAGATACGCAGTATTTT. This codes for CASNPTSGGPDTQYF.